This TCR beta chain came from a study of blood T cell repertoires in COVID-19. Libraries were prepared by immunoSEQ multiplex PCR; TCRdb keeps only in-frame clonotypes and omits some of them. The top ten hold roughly 5.8% of the sample, which has over 200,000 clones, about 86% seen once. Sequencing used peripheral blood. This TCR was recovered from an elderly man with acute or convalescent COVID-19.

As DNA, the CDR3 is TGTGCCAGCAACCTGGGGGGACAGTTTAATTCACCCCTCCACTTT. Translating it yields CASNLGGQFNSPLHF. This chain links TRBV7-2 with TRBJ1-6, with TRBD1 matching 7 bases. With 7 bases clipped from V and 6 bases from J, the junction kept 9 bases outside the gene matches. This CDR3 comprises 15 residues. Germline V gene sequence: CDR1 SGHTA, CDR2 FQGNSA.